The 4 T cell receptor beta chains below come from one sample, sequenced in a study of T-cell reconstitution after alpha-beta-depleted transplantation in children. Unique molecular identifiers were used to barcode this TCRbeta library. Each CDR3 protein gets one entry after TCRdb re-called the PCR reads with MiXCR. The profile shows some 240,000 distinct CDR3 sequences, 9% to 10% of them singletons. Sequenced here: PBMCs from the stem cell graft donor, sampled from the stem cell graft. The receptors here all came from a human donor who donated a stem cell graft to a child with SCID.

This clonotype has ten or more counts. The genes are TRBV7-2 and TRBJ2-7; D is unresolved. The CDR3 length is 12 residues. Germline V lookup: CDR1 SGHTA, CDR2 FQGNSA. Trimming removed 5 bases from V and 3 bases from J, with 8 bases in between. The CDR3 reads CASSRSGYEQYF. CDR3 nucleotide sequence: TGTGCCAGCAGCCGTTCAGGCTACGAGCAGTACTTC.

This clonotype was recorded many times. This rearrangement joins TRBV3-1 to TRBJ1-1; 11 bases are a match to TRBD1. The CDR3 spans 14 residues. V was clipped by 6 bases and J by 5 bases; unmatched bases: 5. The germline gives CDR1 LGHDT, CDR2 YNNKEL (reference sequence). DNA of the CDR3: TGTGCCAGCAGGGACAGGGGGCGACCAACTGAAGCTTTCTTT. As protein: CASRDRGRPTEAFF.

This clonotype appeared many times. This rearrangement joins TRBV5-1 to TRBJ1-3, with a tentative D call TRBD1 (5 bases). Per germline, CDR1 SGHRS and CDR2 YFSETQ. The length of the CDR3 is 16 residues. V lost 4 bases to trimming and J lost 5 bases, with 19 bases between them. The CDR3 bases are TGCGCCAGCAGCCTTGGTAGATGGGACGGCAGAAACACCATATATTTT. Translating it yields CASSLGRWDGRNTIYF.

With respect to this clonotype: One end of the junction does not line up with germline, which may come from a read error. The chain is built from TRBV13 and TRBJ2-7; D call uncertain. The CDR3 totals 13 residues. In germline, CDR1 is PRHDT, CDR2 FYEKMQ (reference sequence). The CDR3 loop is CASSPAFPYGQYF. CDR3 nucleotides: TGTGCCAGCAGCCCCGCTTTCCCCTACGGGCAGTACTTC. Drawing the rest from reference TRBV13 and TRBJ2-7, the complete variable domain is AAGVIQSPRHLIKEKRETATLKCYPIPRHDTVYWYQQGPGQDPQFLISFYEKMQSDKGSIPDRFSAQQFSDYHSELNMSSLELGDSALYFCASSPAFPYGQYFGPGTRLTVT.